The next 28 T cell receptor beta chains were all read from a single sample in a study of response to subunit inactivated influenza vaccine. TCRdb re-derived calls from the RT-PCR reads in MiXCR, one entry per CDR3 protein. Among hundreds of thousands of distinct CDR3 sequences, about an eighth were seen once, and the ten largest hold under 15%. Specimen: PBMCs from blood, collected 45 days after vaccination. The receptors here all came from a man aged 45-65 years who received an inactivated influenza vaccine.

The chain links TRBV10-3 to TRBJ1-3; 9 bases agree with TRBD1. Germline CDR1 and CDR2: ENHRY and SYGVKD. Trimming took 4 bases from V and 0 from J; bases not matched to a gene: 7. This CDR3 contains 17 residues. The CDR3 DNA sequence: TGTGCCATCAGTGGTCGGACAGGGGAATTCTCTGGAAACACCATATATTTT. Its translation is CAISGRTGEFSGNTIYF.

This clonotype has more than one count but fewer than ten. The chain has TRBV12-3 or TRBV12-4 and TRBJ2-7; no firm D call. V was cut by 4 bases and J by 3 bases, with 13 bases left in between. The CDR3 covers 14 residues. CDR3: CASSSLAGFYEQYF. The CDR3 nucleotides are TGTGCCAGCAGTTCACTCGCCGGCTTCTACGAGCAGTACTTC.

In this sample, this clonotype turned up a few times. The CDR3 spells CASSYTTGTGTYEQYF. The DNA for the CDR3 is TGTGCCAGCAGTTATACGACCGGGACAGGGACCTACGAGCAGTACTTC. This chain links TRBV12-3 or TRBV12-4 with TRBJ2-7, with 9 bases identical to TRBD1. This CDR3 has 16 residues. Trimming took 4 bases from V and 2 from J; bases not matched to a gene: 9.

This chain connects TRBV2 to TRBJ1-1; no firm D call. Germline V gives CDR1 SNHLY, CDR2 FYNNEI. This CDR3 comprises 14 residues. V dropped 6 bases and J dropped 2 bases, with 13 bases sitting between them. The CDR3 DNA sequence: TGTGCCAGCAGCCTGACACGTATCAACACTGAAGCTTTCTTT. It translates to CASSLTRINTEAFF.

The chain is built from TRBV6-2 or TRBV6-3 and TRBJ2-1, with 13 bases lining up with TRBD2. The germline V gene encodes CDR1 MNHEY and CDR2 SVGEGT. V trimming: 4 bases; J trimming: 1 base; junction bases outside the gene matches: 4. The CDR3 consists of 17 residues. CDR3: CASSSTTSGRSYNEQFF. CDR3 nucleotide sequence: TGTGCCAGCAGTTCCACGACTAGCGGGAGGTCCTACAATGAGCAGTTCTTC.

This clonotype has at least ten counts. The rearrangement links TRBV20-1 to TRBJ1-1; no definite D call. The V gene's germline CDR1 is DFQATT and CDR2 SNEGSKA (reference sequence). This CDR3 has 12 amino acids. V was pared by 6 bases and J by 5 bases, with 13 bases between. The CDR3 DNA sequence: TGCAGTGCCATACCCGTGGGGACTGAAGCTTTCTTT. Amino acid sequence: CSAIPVGTEAFF.

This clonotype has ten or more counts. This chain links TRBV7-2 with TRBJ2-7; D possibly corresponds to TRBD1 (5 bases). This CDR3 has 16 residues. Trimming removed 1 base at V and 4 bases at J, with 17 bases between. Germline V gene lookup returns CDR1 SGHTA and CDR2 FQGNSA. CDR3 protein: CASSLVSVQAVYEQYF. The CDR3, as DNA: TGTGCCAGCAGCTTAGTTTCGGTACAGGCTGTGTACGAGCAGTACTTC.

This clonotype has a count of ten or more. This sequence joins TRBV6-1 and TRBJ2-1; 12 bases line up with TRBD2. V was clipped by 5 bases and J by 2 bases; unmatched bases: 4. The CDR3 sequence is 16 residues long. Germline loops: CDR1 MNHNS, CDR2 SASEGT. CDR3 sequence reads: CASSQLAGGTYNEQFF. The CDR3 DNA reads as TGTGCCAGCAGTCAACTAGCGGGGGGCACCTACAATGAGCAGTTCTTC.

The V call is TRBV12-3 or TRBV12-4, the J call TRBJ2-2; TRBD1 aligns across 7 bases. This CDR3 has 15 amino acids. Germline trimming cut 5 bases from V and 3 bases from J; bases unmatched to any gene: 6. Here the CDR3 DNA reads TGTGCCAGCAGTGTACAGGGGACCCACACCGGGGAGCTGTTTTTT. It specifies CASSVQGTHTGELFF.

This chain's CDR3 is CASSSLAWGSYNEQFF. The CDR3 DNA is TGTGCCAGCAGCTCCCTAGCGTGGGGCTCCTACAATGAGCAGTTCTTC. V is TRBV7-9 and J is TRBJ2-1, with TRBD2 as a possible D gene (6 bases). The CDR3 has 16 amino acids. Germline V lookup: CDR1 SEHNR, CDR2 FQNEAQ (reference sequence). Trimming took 4 bases from V and 0 from J, leaving 13 bases between them.

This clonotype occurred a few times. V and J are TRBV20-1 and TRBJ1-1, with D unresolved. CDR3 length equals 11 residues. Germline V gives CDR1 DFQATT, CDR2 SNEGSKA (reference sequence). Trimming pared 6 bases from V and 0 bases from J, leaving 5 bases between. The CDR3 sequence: CSAELNTEAFF. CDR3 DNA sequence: TGCAGTGCGGAGTTGAACACTGAAGCTTTCTTT.

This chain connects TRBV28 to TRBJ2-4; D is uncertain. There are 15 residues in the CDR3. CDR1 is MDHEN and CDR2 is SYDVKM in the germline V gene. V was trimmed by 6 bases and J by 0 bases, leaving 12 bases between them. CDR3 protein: CASRSVLLAKNIQYF. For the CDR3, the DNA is TGTGCCAGCAGGTCGGTTCTGCTAGCCAAAAACATTCAGTACTTC.

The CDR3 loop is CASSLRGLAGVETQYF. CDR3 nucleotide sequence: TGTGCCAGCAGCTTAAGGGGACTAGCGGGGGTAGAGACCCAGTACTTC. The genes are TRBV7-2 and TRBJ2-5, with 14 positions matching TRBD2. The trim removed 2 bases at V and 4 bases at J, leaving 3 bases unmatched. The germline V gene encodes CDR1 SGHTA and CDR2 FQGNSA. The CDR3 contains 16 residues.

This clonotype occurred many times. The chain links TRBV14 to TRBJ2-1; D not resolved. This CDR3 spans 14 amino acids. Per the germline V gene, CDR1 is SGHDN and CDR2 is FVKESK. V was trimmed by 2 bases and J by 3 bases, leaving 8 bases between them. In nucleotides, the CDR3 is TGTGCCAGCAGCCAATTAAACATCTACAATGAGCAGTTCTTC. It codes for CASSQLNIYNEQFF.

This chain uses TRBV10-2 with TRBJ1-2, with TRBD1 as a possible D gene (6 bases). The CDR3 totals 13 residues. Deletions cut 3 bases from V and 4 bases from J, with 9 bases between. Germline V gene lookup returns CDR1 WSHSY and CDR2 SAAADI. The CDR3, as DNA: TGCGCCAGCAGTGAAGGACAGCTCTATGGCTACACCTTC. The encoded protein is CASSEGQLYGYTF.

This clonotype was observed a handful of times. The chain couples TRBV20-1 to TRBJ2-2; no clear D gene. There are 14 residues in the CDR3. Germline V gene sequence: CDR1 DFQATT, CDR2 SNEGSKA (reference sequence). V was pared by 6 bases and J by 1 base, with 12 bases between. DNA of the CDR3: TGCAGTGCCCCATTGGCATGGAACACCGGGGAGCTGTTTTTT. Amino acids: CSAPLAWNTGELFF.

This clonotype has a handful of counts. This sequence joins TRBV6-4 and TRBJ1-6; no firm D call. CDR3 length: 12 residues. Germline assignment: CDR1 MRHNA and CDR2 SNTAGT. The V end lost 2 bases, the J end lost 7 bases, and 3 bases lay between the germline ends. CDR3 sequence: CASSDGNSPLHF. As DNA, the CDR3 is TGTGCCAGCAGTGACGGAAATTCACCCCTCCACTTT.

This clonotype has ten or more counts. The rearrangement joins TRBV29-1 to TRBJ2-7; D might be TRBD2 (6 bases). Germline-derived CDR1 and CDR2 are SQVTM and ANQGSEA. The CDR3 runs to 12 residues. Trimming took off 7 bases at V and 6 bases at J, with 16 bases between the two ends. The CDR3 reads CSGGAGRGEQYF. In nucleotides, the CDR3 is TGCAGCGGGGGTGCAGGGCGGGGCGAGCAGTACTTC.

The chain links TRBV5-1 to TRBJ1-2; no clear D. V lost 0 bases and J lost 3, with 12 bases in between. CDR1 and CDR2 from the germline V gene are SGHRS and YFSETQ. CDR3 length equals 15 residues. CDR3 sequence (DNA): TGCGCCAGCAGCTTGGTTTCGGGAGGGCACTATGGCTACACCTTC. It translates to CASSLVSGGHYGYTF.

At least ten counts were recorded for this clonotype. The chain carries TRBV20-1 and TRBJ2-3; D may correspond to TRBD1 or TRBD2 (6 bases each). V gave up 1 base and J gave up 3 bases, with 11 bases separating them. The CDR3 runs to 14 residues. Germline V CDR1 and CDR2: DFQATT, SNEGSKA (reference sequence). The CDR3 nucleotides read TGCAGTGCTAGAGTGGGGGGCAGGACAGATACGCAGTATTTT. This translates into CSARVGGRTDTQYF.

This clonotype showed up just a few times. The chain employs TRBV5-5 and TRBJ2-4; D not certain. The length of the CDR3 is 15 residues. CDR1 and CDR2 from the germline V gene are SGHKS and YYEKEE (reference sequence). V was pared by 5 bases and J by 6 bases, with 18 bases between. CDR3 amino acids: CASRPLPGRGNIQYF. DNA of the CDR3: TGTGCCAGCAGACCCCTTCCCGGACGCGGAAACATTCAGTACTTC.

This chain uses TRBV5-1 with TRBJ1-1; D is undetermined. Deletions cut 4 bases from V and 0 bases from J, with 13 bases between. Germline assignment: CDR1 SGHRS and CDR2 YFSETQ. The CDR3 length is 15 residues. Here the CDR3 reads CASSATQSMNTEAFF. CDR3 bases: TGCGCCAGCAGCGCCACGCAAAGCATGAACACTGAAGCTTTCTTT.

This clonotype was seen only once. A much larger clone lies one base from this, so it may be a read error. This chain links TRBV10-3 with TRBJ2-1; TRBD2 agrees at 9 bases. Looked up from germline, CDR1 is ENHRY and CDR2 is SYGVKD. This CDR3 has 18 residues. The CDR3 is CATSRTSAQERSYNEHFF. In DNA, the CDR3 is TGTGCCACCAGCCGGACTAGCGCTCAGGAAAGGTCCTACAATGAGCACTTCTTC.

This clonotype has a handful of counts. Here the CDR3 DNA reads TGCAGTGCTACTAGACCGGGACAGGGAAGCCAGCCCCAGCATTTT. It encodes CSATRPGQGSQPQHF. This rearrangement joins TRBV20-1 to TRBJ1-5; 9 bases line up with TRBD1. The junction had 11 bases not matched to a gene; V was cut back by 4 bases and J by 7 bases. This CDR3 has 15 amino acids. Germline V CDR1 and CDR2: DFQATT, SNEGSKA (reference sequence).

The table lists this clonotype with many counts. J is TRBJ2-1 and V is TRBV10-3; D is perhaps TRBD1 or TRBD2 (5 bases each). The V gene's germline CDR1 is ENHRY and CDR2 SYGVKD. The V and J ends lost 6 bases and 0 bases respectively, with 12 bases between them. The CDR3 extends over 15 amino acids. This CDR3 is CAISNSGSSYNEQFF. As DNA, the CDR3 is TGTGCCATCAGCAATTCAGGGAGCTCCTACAATGAGCAGTTCTTC.

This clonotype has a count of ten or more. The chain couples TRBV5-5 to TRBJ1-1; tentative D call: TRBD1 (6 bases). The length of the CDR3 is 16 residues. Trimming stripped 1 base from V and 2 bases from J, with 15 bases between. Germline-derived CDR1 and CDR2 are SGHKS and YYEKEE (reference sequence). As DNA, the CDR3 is TGTGCCAGCAGCTTGTTTTCAGGGGTCAGAAACACTGAAGCTTTCTTT. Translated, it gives CASSLFSGVRNTEAFF.

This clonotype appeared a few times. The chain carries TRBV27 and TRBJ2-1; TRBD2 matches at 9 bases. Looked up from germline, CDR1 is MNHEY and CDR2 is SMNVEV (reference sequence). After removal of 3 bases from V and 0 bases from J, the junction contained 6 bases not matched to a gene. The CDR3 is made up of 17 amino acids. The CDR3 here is CASSFLTSGSSYNEQFF. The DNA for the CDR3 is TGTGCCAGCAGTTTTTTGACTAGCGGCAGCTCCTACAATGAGCAGTTCTTC.

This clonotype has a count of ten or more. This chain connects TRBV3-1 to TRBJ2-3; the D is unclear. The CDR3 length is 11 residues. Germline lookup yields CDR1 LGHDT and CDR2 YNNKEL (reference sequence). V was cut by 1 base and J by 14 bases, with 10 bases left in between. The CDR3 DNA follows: TGTGCCAGCAGCCAAGGACCAAAGGGGTATTTT. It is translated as CASSQGPKGYF.